This is a list of T cell receptor beta chains from one sample in a study of T-cell memory formation after mild COVID-19. TCRdb analysed the 5' RACE reads with MiXCR anew, one entry per CDR3 protein. Here the sample spans 250,000 to 350,000 distinct CDR3 sequences, roughly 16% being singletons. The sample comprised PBMCs or a T cell subset sorted from them (not recorded which). Receptor source: a man aged 18 to 35 who had mild COVID-19 (a few samples of this study predate the infection). Cell type and time point are not known. The CDR3 runs from the conserved cysteine through the conserved F or W. D genes are given only for firm matches. Rows may omit the clone size; those that give it use once, few, many or a size class.

>TRBJ1-2|TRBV6-5|.|.
CASSYWGPLYGYTF
TGTGCCAGCAGTTACTGGGGGCCGCTCTATGGCTACACCTTC
>TRBJ2-6|TRBV2|.|TRBD1
CASKGRQGSLGANVLTF
TGTGCCAGCAAGGGTAGACAGGGGAGTCTTGGGGCCAACGTCCTGACTTTC
>TRBJ1-1|TRBV29-1|few|.
CSILWGSTEAFF
TGCAGCATCCTCTGGGGTTCGACTGAAGCTTTCTTT
>TRBJ1-2|TRBV20-1|few|TRBD1
CSASQGADGYTF
TGCAGTGCGTCCCAGGGGGCTGATGGCTACACCTTC
>TRBJ2-6|TRBV5-1|.|.
CASRLLSGANVLTF
TGCGCCAGCAGACTATTGTCTGGGGCCAACGTCCTGACTTTC
>TRBJ2-5|TRBV4-1|few|TRBD1
CASSQDLGQGGKKGETQYF
TGCGCCAGCAGCCAAGATCTGGGACAGGGTGGAAAAAAAGGGGAGACCCAGTACTTC
>TRBJ2-3|TRBV19|.|.
CASSIGDTQYF
TGTGCCAGTAGTATAGGGGATACGCAGTATTTT
>TRBJ2-2|TRBV4-3|many|.
CASSQGLNTGELFF
TGCGCCAGCAGCCAGGGGTTGAACACCGGGGAGCTGTTTTTT
>TRBJ1-2|TRBV5-1|few|.
CASSFGSSNYGYTF
TGCGCCAGCAGCTTCGGCAGCTCTAACTATGGCTACACCTTC
>TRBJ1-2|TRBV18|.|TRBD1
CASSPVGTANYGYTF
TGTGCCAGCTCACCAGTAGGGACAGCAAACTATGGCTACACCTTC
>TRBJ2-3|TRBV6-1|.|TRBD2
CASSVSGVADTQYF
TGTGCCAGCAGTGTTAGCGGGGTGGCAGATACGCAGTATTTT
>TRBJ2-1|TRBV5-1|.|.
CASRQTGRSYNEQFF
TGCGCCAGCAGGCAAACAGGGAGATCCTACAATGAGCAGTTCTTC
>TRBJ1-6|TRBV25-1|.|.
CASSVRDNSPLHF
TGTGCCAGCAGTGTCAGGGATAATTCACCCCTCCACTTT
>TRBJ2-5|TRBV18|.|TRBD1
CASSPQGAETQYF
TGTGCCAGCTCACCGCAGGGGGCAGAGACCCAGTACTTC
>TRBJ1-2|TRBV4-3|few|.
CASSQSLRRLAYGYTF
TGCGCCAGCAGCCAAAGCCTCAGACGGCTTGCCTATGGCTACACCTTC